The T cell receptor beta chain under discussion was sequenced for a study of shared clonotypes between healthy human individuals. Study-level results: Investigators collected only blood, and repertoires in tissues likely differ. Investigators expected sequencing depth to affect clonotype sharing among donors. Genetic and exposure-history diversity was limited by the few donors.

V was trimmed by 5 bases and J by 2 bases, leaving 16 bases between them. Germline CDR1 SGHAT, CDR2 FQNNGV. CDR3 length equals 15 residues. Worth noting for this clone: Its antigen remains unidentified.

Clones were sequenced by immunoSEQ multiplex PCR, and TCRdb holds only the in-frame ones, with some missing. Of about half a million clones in the sample, approximately 78% were seen once. The specimen was PBMCs. V gene TRBV11-2 combines with J gene TRBJ2-7; D is unresolved. The TCR originated in a woman in her 40s in good health. Some clones in this sample may be carry-over from other donors' samples. This CDR3 is CASSRQMTLTYEQYF. Here the CDR3 DNA reads TGTGCCAGCAGCCGACAAATGACACTTACCTACGAGCAGTACTTC.